This T cell receptor (beta chain) appears in the sequencing data of a study of blood T cell repertoires in COVID-19. V was pared by 2 bases and J by 8 bases, with 12 bases between. The germline CDR1 and CDR2 sequences are MNHNY and SVGAGI (reference sequence). The CDR3 loop spans 13 amino acids. Authors' data handling: For nucleated cells, counts were estimated from reference gene primer amplification. The protocol was immunoSEQ multiplex PCR, while the TCRdb copy is restricted to in-frame clones and leaves out a portion. V and J calls and clone size are given by that table; D and trimming were obtained from the DNA. The sample shows 150,000 to 180,000 clones, about 80% of them seen only once. It was during active infection that Seattle patients were enrolled and then longitudinally followed.

The chain uses TRBV6-6 and TRBJ1-2; D is ambiguous. The sequence was collected from a woman aged 60 to 75 with COVID-19, enrolled during active disease. Specimen: peripheral blood. Here the CDR3 DNA reads TGTGCCAGCAGTTACGAAACAATTGGCGGCTACACCTTC. This translates into CASSYETIGGYTF.